This T cell receptor beta chain is drawn from a study of response to subunit inactivated influenza vaccine. General study results and limits: A suggestion made by the authors is that each seasonal influenza vaccination recruits few new T cells.

One entry per CDR3 protein, called by TCRdb with MiXCR from the RT-PCR reads. The sample yields hundreds of thousands of distinct CDR3 sequences, approximately 11% seen once. Trimming removed 4 bases from V and 5 bases from J, with 12 bases in between. Germline CDR1 DFQATT, CDR2 SNEGSKA (reference sequence). The CDR3 loop spans 14 amino acids. Notes on this clonotype: Its specificity is unknown.

The genes are TRBV20-1 and TRBJ1-6; D not resolved. This TCR was recovered from a man aged 45-65 years who received an inactivated influenza vaccine. This material consisted of PBMCs from blood, taken about 40 days after vaccination. CDR3 sequence (DNA): TGCAGTGCTACGAGCGGGCAGCATAATTCACCCCTCCACTTT. Translation gives CSATSGQHNSPLHF.